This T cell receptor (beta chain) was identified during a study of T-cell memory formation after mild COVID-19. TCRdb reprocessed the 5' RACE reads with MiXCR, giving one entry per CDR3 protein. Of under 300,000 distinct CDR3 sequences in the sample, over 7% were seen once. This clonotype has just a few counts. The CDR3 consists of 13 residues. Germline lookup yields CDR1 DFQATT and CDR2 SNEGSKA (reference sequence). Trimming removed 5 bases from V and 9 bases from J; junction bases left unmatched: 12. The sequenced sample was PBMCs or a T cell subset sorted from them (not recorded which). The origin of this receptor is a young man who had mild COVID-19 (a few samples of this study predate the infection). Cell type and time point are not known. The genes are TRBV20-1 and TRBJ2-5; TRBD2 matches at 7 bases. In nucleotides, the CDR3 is TGCAGTGCTCAGGAGGAAGGACGGGAGGCCCAGTACTTC. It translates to CSAQEEGREAQYF.